These 26 T cell receptor beta chains came from one sample sequenced in a study of blood T cell repertoires in COVID-19. Repertoires were generated with immunoSEQ multiplex PCR, while TCRdb's copy carries only in-frame clones and drops some. The sample carries about 78,000 clones, around 88% recorded once. Sequencing used peripheral blood. These receptors came from a woman aged 80 or older with active or convalescent COVID-19.

The genes are TRBV7-8 and TRBJ2-7; possibly TRBD1 for D (6 bases). Germline CDR1 and CDR2: SGHVS and FQNEAQ. The CDR3 has 16 amino acids. The ends were cut back, 5 bases at V and 2 bases at J, with 19 bases in the middle. CDR3 DNA sequence: TGTGCCAGCAGCCCTGAAAACAGGGTGGTCACCTACGAGCAGTACTTC. Translating gives CASSPENRVVTYEQYF.

The V call is TRBV6-6, the J call TRBJ1-2; maybe TRBD1 (5 bases). The V gene's germline CDR1 is MNHNY and CDR2 SVGAGI (reference sequence). The CDR3 covers 15 residues. Between the trimmed V and J ends, which lost 5 bases and 0 bases, there was a span of 13 bases. CDR3 in DNA: TGTGCCAGCAGTGACAGAAGAACATCTAACTATGGCTACACCTTC. This codes for CASSDRRTSNYGYTF.

The chain joins TRBV5-1 to TRBJ2-3; 8 bases are shared with TRBD1. Germline loops: CDR1 SGHRS, CDR2 YFSETQ. This CDR3 spans 15 amino acids. After removal of 5 bases from V and 1 base from J, the junction contained 6 bases not matched to a gene. The CDR3, as DNA: TGCGCCAGCAGGCGGACAGGGCCCCGCACAGATACGCAGTATTTT. Amino acids: CASRRTGPRTDTQYF.

The chain recombines TRBV6-5 with TRBJ1-2; 10 nucleotides match TRBD1. Trimming cost V 1 base and J 4 bases; bases outside gene matches: 0. Germline CDR1 and CDR2: MNHEY and SVGAGI. The CDR3 consists of 14 residues. CDR3 in DNA: TGTGCCAGCAGTTACTGGACAGGGGGCTATGGCTACACCTTC. Amino acid sequence: CASSYWTGGYGYTF.

The chain is built from TRBV19 and TRBJ2-5; 15 bases fit TRBD2. The length of the CDR3 is 16 residues. Germline CDR1 LNHDA, CDR2 SQIVND (reference sequence). With 4 bases clipped from V and 4 bases from J, the junction kept 4 bases outside the gene matches. The CDR3 DNA follows: TGTGCCAGTAGTAGGGGACTAGCGGGGGGTGGAGAGACCCAGTACTTC. Protein product: CASSRGLAGGGETQYF.

The V call is TRBV4-1, the J call TRBJ1-2; 7 nucleotides align to TRBD1. CDR3 length: 21 residues. With 0 bases clipped from V and 4 bases from J, the junction kept 23 bases outside the gene matches. The germline V gene encodes CDR1 MGHRA and CDR2 YSYEKL. The CDR3 loop is CASSQDGMPRGSDRDVYGYTF. For the CDR3, the DNA is TGCGCCAGCAGCCAAGACGGGATGCCTAGAGGATCTGACAGGGATGTCTATGGCTACACCTTC.

This clone appeared a few times. The gene calls are TRBV6-5 and TRBJ1-4; D possibly corresponds to TRBD1 (5 bases). V was pared by 8 bases and J by 0 bases, with 10 bases between. Germline CDR1 reads MNHEY; CDR2 reads SVGAGI. CDR3 size: 14 residues. The CDR3 DNA reads as TGTGCCAGCGGTCGACAGACAACTAATGAAAAACTGTTTTTT. Translated: CASGRQTTNEKLFF.

The rearrangement joins TRBV15 to TRBJ1-2, with 11 bases lining up with TRBD1. The CDR3 totals 17 residues. Germline lookup yields CDR1 LNHNV and CDR2 YYDKDF (reference sequence). Trimming took 1 base from V and 3 from J; bases not matched to a gene: 7. The CDR3 sequence: CATSRVGQGAIDYGYTF. Here the CDR3 DNA reads TGTGCCACCAGCAGAGTAGGACAGGGGGCTATAGACTATGGCTACACCTTC.

The chain has TRBV29-1 and TRBJ2-3; 7 positions agree with TRBD2. Germline lookup yields CDR1 SQVTM and CDR2 ANQGSEA. V lost 2 bases to trimming and J lost 0 bases; unmatched junction nucleotides: 5. The CDR3 loop spans 15 amino acids. DNA of the CDR3: TGCAGCGTTGAATCGGCTAGCGGAAGCACAGATACGCAGTATTTT. Translating it yields CSVESASGSTDTQYF.

The V and J genes are TRBV28 and TRBJ1-4; perhaps TRBD1 as D (6 bases). V was trimmed by 8 bases and J by 8 bases, leaving 15 bases between them. The CDR3 extends over 13 amino acids. The germline V gene encodes CDR1 MDHEN and CDR2 SYDVKM. CDR3 nucleotide sequence: TGTGCCAGCTACAGGGAGGGTTGGGAAAAACTGTTTTTT. Its protein product is CASYREGWEKLFF.

This chain joins TRBV6-5 and TRBJ2-3; 10 bases match TRBD1. From germline, CDR1 is MNHEY and CDR2 SVGAGI. The V and J ends lost 5 bases and 2 bases, in that order; junction bases with no gene match: 4. The CDR3 runs 15 residues. CDR3 in DNA: TGTGCCAGCAGTCTGGGACAGGGGAACACAGATACGCAGTATTTT. Protein product: CASSLGQGNTDTQYF.

The rearrangement uses TRBV7-2 and TRBJ1-6; a possible D gene is TRBD1 (6 bases). The ends were cut back, 1 base at V and 7 bases at J, with 14 bases in the middle. Germline V CDR1 and CDR2: SGHTA, FQGNSA. This CDR3 is 16 amino acids long. The CDR3 nucleotides read TGTGCCAGCAGCTTAGGATCTGGGGGGGCAAATTCACCCCTCCACTTT. This encodes CASSLGSGGANSPLHF.

The chain couples TRBV12-3 or TRBV12-4 to TRBJ1-2; D is unresolved. Trimming pared 3 bases from V and 8 bases from J, leaving 7 bases between. CDR3 length: 11 amino acids. CDR3 DNA sequence: TGTGCCAGCAGTTTTCTAGGCGGCTACACCTTC. Encoded protein: CASSFLGGYTF.

The CDR3 DNA is TGTGCCAGCAGCCAGGGACTAGCGGGAGGGCGGAACTACGAGCAGTACTTC. Translating it yields CASSQGLAGGRNYEQYF. The chain uses TRBV7-2 and TRBJ2-7; TRBD2 agrees at 16 bases. The CDR3 totals 17 residues. Germline CDR1 SGHTA, CDR2 FQGNSA. V dropped 5 bases and J dropped 3; count of bases not matched to a gene: 7. Using reference TRBV7-2 and TRBJ2-7 for the parts outside the CDR3, the full variable domain is GAGVSQSPSNKVTEKGKDVELRCDPISGHTALYWYRQSLGQGLEFLIYFQGNSAPDKSGLPSDRFSAERTGGSVSTLTIQRTQQEDSAVYLCASSQGLAGGRNYEQYFGPGTRLTVT.

V gene TRBV10-3 combines with J gene TRBJ1-2; no clear D. The CDR3 totals 12 residues. The V gene lost 4 bases and the J gene lost 4 bases, with 7 bases spanning the gap. Germline CDR1 ENHRY, CDR2 SYGVKD. This CDR3 is CAISAGSYGYTF. CDR3 in DNA: TGTGCCATCAGTGCGGGATCCTATGGCTACACCTTC.

This clone was counted a few times. This sequence joins TRBV5-6 and TRBJ1-2; D not resolved. This CDR3 spans 13 amino acids. V dropped 0 bases and J dropped 4 bases, with 7 bases sitting between them. Germline assignment: CDR1 SGHDT and CDR2 YYEEEE. The CDR3, as DNA: TGTGCCAGCAGCTTGGGGAGTTCCTATGGCTACACCTTC. The encoded protein is CASSLGSSYGYTF.

J is TRBJ1-2 and V is TRBV6-6; TRBD1 matches at 7 bases. This CDR3 is 12 amino acids long. J lost 14 bases, V lost 0 bases, and 6 bases had no gene match. Germline CDR1 and CDR2: MNHNY and SVGAGI (reference sequence). The chain's CDR3 is CASSYSGQKETF. DNA for the CDR3: TGTGCCAGCAGTTACTCGGGACAGAAGGAAACCTTC.

The chain uses TRBV19 and TRBJ1-3, with 10 bases fitting TRBD1. Germline V gene data show CDR1 as LNHDA and CDR2 as SQIVND (reference sequence). The CDR3 sequence is 16 residues long. V shed 7 bases and J 0 bases; nucleotides not matched to a gene: 6. DNA of the CDR3: TGTGCCAGTATACGACAGGGGGCAAACTCTGGAAACACCATATATTTT. Translating it yields CASIRQGANSGNTIYF.

The chain has TRBV30 and TRBJ2-5; 14 positions match TRBD2. The germline CDR1 and CDR2 sequences are GTSNPN and SVGIG (reference sequence). V lost 0 bases, J lost 5 bases, and 2 bases stayed unmatched. CDR3 length equals 15 residues. The CDR3 spells CAWSVRTSGGETQYF. As DNA, the CDR3 is TGTGCCTGGAGTGTCCGGACTAGCGGGGGGGAGACCCAGTACTTC.

This chain connects TRBV5-1 to TRBJ2-7, with 7 nucleotides matching TRBD2. Germline CDR1 reads SGHRS; CDR2 reads YFSETQ. The junction had 5 bases not matched to a gene; V was cut back by 2 bases and J by 3 bases. The CDR3 sequence is 14 residues long. The CDR3 DNA reads as TGCGCCAGCAGCTTCTTTCGGGGGGACTACGAGCAGTACTTC. Encoded protein: CASSFFRGDYEQYF.

This clone appeared a single time. The chain couples TRBV7-7 to TRBJ2-3; D possibly corresponds to TRBD1 (5 bases). V dropped 5 bases and J dropped 3 bases, with 12 bases sitting between them. The CDR3 length is 14 residues. CDR1 and CDR2 from the germline V gene are SSHAT and FNYEAQ (reference sequence). CDR3 loop: CASSKGRQTDTQYF. In DNA form, the CDR3 reads TGTGCCAGCAGCAAGGGGCGACAAACAGATACGCAGTATTTT. Together with reference TRBV7-7 and TRBJ2-3, the CDR3 gives the full variable domain: GAGVSQSPRYKVTKRGQDVTLRCDPISSHATLYWYQQALGQGPEFLTYFNYEAQPDKSGLPSDRFSAERPEGSISTLTIQRTEQRDSAMYRCASSKGRQTDTQYFGPGTRLTVL.

The chain has TRBV6-2 or TRBV6-3 and TRBJ1-1; maybe TRBD1 (6 bases). Per the germline V gene, CDR1 is MNHEY and CDR2 is SVGEGT. The CDR3 contains 14 residues. V lost 3 bases, J lost 10 bases, and 18 bases lay in between. CDR3 sequence: CASSYQGQRTGAFF. CDR3 nucleotides: TGTGCCAGCAGTTATCAGGGACAACGCACCGGAGCTTTCTTT.

J is TRBJ1-1 and V is TRBV20-1; no clear D. Trimming shortened V by 4 bases and J by 6 bases, and 9 bases separated the two germline ends. There are 11 residues in the CDR3. Germline loops: CDR1 DFQATT, CDR2 SNEGSKA (reference sequence). CDR3 loop: CSAIEGAEAFF. CDR3 coding DNA: TGCAGTGCTATCGAGGGCGCTGAAGCTTTCTTT.

The chain is built from TRBV4-2 and TRBJ1-6; TRBD1 might be the D (5 bases). CDR3 length: 20 residues. The V end was cut by 0 bases, the J end by 1 base, with 19 bases between. Looked up from germline, CDR1 is LGHNA and CDR2 is YNFKEQ. The DNA of the CDR3 is TGTGCCAGCAGCCAAGAGTCCCTAGGCCAGGGTCGTTCCTATAATTCACCCCTCCACTTT. Its translation: CASSQESLGQGRSYNSPLHF.

This chain links TRBV5-1 with TRBJ1-6; 9 positions agree with TRBD1. The CDR3 sequence is 14 residues long. The germline gives CDR1 SGHRS, CDR2 YFSETQ. The V segment lost 0 bases and the J segment 10 bases; nucleotides outside the gene matches: 2. The DNA of the CDR3 is TGCGCCAGCAGCTTGGCGGGGACAGGGTCACCCCTCCACTTT. Its translation: CASSLAGTGSPLHF. The variable domain in full, with the rest retrieved from reference TRBV5-1 and TRBJ1-6, is KAGVTQTPRYLIKTRGQQVTLSCSPISGHRSVSWYQQTPGQGLQFLFEYFSETQRNKGNFPGRFSGRQFSNSRSEMNVSTLELGDSALYLCASSLAGTGSPLHFGNGTRLTVT.

This chain joins TRBV6-2 or TRBV6-3 and TRBJ1-2; no firm D call. This CDR3 region has 14 residues. V was pared by 6 bases and J by 5 bases, with 16 bases between. CDR1 and CDR2 (germline): MNHEY, SVGEGT. CDR3 loop: CASSPSETYYGYTF. CDR3 in DNA: TGTGCCAGCAGCCCCTCCGAGACTTATTATGGCTACACCTTC.